This TCR beta chain was identified during a study of identical twins. Only a few counts were recorded for this clonotype. Its antigen is not known. Template switching added a universal primer binding site, and final cDNA carried unique molecular identifiers. TCRdb independently ran MiXCR on the 5' RACE reads; one entry per CDR3 protein. The sample shows 1.5 million to 2 million distinct CDR3 sequences, around a third of them seen only once. The CDR3 consists of 17 residues. Findings of the study overall: Findings depended on cross-sectional statistics rather than tracking the same donors. Model-predicted out-of-frame TCR alpha sharing fell below observed values in monozygotic twins. Partly confounded zero-insertion analyses could result from invariant MAIT and iNKT cells.

The clonotype originates from a newborn girl in good health. Sequencing was done on a sample of cord blood. The rearrangement links TRBV21-1 to TRBJ2-3; the table's D call, TRBD2, was not checked against the DNA. TRBV21-1 is reported as a pseudogene. CDR3 DNA: TGTGCCAGCAGCAAGTCGGGTGGGGCTCGGTTCACAGATACGCAGTATTTT. Protein product: CASSKSGGARFTDTQYF.